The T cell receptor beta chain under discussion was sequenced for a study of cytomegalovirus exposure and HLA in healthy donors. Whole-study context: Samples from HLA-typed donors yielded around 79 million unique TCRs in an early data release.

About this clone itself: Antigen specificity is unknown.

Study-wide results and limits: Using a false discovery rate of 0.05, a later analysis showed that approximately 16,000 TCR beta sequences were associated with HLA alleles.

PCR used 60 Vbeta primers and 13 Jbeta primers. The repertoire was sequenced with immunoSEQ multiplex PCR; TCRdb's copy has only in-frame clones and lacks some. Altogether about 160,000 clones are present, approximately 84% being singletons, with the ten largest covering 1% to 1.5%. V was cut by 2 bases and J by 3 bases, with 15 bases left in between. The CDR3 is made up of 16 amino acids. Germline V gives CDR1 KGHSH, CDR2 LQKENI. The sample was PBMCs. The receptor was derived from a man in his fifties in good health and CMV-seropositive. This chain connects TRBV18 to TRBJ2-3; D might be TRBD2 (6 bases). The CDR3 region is CASSPTVADLTDTQYF. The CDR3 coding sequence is TGTGCCAGCTCACCAACCGTAGCGGACCTGACAGATACGCAGTATTTT. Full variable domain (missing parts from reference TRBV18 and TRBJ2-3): NAGVMQNPRHLVRRRGQEARLRCSPMKGHSHVYWYRQLPEEGLKFMVYLQKENIIDESGMPKERFSAEFPKEGPSILRIQQVVRGDSAAYFCASSPTVADLTDTQYFGPGTRLTVL.